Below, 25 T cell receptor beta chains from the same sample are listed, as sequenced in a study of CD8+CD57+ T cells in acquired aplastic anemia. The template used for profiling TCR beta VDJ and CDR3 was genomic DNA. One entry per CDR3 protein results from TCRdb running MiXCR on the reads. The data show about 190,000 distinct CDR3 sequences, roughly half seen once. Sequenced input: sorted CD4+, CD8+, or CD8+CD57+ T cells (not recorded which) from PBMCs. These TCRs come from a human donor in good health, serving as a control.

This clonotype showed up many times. CDR3 nucleotides: TGCAGCGTTGGCCCGGGTACAACTAATGAAAAACTGTTTTTT. It translates to CSVGPGTTNEKLFF. The chain carries TRBV29-1 and TRBJ1-4; D unclear. Germline CDR1 reads SQVTM; CDR2 reads ANQGSEA. This CDR3 is built from 14 residues. V lost 4 bases and J 0 bases, leaving 9 bases between the germline ends.

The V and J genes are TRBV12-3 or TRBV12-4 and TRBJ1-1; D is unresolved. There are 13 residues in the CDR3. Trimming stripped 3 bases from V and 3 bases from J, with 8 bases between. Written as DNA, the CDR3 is TGTGCCAGCAGTTTCGTTTACGACACTGAAGCTTTCTTT. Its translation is CASSFVYDTEAFF.

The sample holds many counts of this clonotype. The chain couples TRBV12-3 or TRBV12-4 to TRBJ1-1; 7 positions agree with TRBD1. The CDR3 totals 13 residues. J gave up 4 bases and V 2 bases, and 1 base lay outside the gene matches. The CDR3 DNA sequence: TGTGCCAGCAGTTTAACAGGGGTCACTGAAGCTTTCTTT. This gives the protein CASSLTGVTEAFF.

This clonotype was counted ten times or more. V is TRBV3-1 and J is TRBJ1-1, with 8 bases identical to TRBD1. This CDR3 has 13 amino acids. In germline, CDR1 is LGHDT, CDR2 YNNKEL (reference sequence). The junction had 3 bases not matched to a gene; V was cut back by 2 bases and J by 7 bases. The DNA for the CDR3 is TGTGCCAGCAGCCAACCCGGGACAGGTGAAGCTTTCTTT. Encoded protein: CASSQPGTGEAFF.

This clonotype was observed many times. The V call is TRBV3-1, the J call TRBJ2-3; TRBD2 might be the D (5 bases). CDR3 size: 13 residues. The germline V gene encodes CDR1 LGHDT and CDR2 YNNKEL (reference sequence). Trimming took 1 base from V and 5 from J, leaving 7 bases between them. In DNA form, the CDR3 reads TGTGCCAGCAGCCAAGGAGGGCGAGATACGCAGTATTTT. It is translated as CASSQGGRDTQYF.

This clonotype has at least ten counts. CDR3 amino acids: CASTWDTYNEQFF. The CDR3 DNA sequence: TGTGCCAGCACCTGGGACACCTACAATGAGCAGTTCTTC. The chain is built from TRBV28 and TRBJ2-1; possibly TRBD1 for D (6 bases). Trimming cost V 7 bases and J 2 bases, with 9 bases left between them. CDR1 and CDR2 from the germline V gene are MDHEN and SYDVKM. The CDR3 consists of 13 residues.

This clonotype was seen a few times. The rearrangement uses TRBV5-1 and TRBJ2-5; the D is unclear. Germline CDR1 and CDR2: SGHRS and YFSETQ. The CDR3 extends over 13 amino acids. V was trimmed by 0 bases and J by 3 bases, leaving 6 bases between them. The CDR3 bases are TGCGCCAGCAGCTTGGCCCGGAAAGAGACCCAGTACTTC. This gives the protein CASSLARKETQYF.

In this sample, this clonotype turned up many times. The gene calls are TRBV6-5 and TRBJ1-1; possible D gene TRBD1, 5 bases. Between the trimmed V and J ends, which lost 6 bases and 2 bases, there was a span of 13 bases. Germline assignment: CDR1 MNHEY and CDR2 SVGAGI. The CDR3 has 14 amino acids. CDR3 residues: CASRGAGKNTEAFF. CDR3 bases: TGTGCCAGCAGAGGGGCAGGGAAAAACACTGAAGCTTTCTTT.

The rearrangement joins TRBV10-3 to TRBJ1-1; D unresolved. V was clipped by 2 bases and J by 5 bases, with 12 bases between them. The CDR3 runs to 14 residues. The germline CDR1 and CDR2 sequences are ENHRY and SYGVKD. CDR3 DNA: TGTGCCATCAGTGAGAGGGAGGAAGGGACTGAAGCTTTCTTT. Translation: CAISEREEGTEAFF.

The CDR3 region has the DNA TGTGCCAGCAGCGGACAGGGAGATCGCAATGGCTACACCTTC. Amino acids: CASSGQGDRNGYTF. This rearrangement joins TRBV2 to TRBJ1-2, with 8 nucleotides matching TRBD1. Germline loops: CDR1 SNHLY, CDR2 FYNNEI. With V trimmed by 6 bases and J by 6 bases, 9 bases remained unmatched. This CDR3 is 14 amino acids long.

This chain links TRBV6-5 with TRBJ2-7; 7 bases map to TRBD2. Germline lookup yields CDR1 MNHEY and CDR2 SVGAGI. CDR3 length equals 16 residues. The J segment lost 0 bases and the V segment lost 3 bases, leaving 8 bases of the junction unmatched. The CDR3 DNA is TGTGCCAGCAGTTATGATCTTGGGGGGGTCTCCTACGAGCAGTACTTC. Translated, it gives CASSYDLGGVSYEQYF.

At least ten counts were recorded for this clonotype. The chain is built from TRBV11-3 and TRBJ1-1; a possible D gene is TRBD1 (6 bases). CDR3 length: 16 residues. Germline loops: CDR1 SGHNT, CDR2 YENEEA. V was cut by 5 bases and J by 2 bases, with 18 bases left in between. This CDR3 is CASSRGGGRSNTEAFF. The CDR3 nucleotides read TGTGCCAGCAGCCGAGGCGGGGGCAGAAGTAACACTGAAGCTTTCTTT. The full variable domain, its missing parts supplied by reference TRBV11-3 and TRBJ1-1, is EAGVVQSPRYKIIEKKQPVAFWCNPISGHNTLYWYLQNLGQGPELLIRYENEEAVDDSQLPKDRFSAERLKGVDSTLKIQPAELGDSAVYLCASSRGGGRSNTEAFFGQGTRLTVV.

The CDR3 sequence is CASSPNQETQYF. The CDR3 bases are TGTGCCAGCTCACCGAACCAAGAGACCCAGTACTTC. The genes are TRBV9 and TRBJ2-5; unclear D gene. From germline, CDR1 is SGDLS and CDR2 YYNGEE. This CDR3 comprises 12 residues. Trimming removed 7 bases from V and 0 bases from J, with 7 bases in between.

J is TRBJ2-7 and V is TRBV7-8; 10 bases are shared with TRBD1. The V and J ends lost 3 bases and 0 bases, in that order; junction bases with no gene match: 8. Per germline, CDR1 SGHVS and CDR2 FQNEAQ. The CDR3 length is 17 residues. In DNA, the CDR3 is TGTGCCAGCAGCTTCGTAGCCGGGACAGGGGTCTCCTACGAGCAGTACTTC. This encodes CASSFVAGTGVSYEQYF.

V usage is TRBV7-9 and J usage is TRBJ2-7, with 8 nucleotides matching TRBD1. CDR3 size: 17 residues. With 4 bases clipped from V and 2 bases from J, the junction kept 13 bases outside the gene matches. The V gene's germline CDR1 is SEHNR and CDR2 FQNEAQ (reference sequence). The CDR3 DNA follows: TGTGCCAGCAGCTCGGACAGGGCTGGCCGTAGACCCTACGAGCAGTACTTC. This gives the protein CASSSDRAGRRPYEQYF. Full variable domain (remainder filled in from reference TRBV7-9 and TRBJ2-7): DTGVSQNPRHKITKRGQNVTFRCDPISEHNRLYWYRQTLGQGPEFLTYFQNEAQLEKSRLLSDRFSAERPKGSFSTLEIQRTEQGDSAMYLCASSSDRAGRRPYEQYFGPGTRLTVT.

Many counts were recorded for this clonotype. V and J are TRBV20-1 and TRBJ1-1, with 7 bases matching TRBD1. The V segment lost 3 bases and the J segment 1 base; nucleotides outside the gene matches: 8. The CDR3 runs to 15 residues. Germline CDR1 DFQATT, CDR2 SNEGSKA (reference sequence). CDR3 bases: TGCAGTGCTAGCGGACAGGCGGGAGGGAACACTGAAGCTTTCTTT. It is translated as CSASGQAGGNTEAFF.

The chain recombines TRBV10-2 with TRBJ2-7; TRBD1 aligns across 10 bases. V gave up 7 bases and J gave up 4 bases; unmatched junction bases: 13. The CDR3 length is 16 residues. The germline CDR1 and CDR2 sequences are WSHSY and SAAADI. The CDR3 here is CASNAGTGASPYEQYF. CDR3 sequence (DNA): TGCGCCAGCAACGCCGGGACAGGGGCCTCCCCTTACGAGCAGTACTTC.

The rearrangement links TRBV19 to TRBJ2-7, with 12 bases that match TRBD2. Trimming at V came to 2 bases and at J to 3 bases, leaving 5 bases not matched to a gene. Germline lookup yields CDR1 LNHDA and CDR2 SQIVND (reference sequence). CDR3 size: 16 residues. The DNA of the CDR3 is TGTGCCAGTAGTATAACTAGCGGGGGGAGCAACTACGAGCAGTACTTC. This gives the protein CASSITSGGSNYEQYF. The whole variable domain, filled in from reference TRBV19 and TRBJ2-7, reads DGGITQSPKYLFRKEGQNVTLSCEQNLNHDAMYWYRQDPGQGLRLIYYSQIVNDFQKGDIAEGYSVSREKKESFPLTVTSAQKNPTAFYLCASSITSGGSNYEQYFGPGTRLTVT.

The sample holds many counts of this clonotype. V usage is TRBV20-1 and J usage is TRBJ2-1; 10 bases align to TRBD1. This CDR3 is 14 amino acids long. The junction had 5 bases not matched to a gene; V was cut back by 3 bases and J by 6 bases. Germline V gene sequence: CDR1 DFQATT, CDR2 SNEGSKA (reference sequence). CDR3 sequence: CSASDRGLRNEQFF. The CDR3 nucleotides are TGCAGTGCTAGTGACAGGGGGCTGCGCAATGAGCAGTTCTTC.

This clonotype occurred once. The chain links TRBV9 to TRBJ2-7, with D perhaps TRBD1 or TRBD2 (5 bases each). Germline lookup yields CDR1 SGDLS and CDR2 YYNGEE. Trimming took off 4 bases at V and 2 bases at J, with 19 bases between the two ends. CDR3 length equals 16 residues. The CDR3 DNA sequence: TGTGCCAGCAGCTATCCTACCCGGGACGGGACCTACGAGCAGTACTTC. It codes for CASSYPTRDGTYEQYF.

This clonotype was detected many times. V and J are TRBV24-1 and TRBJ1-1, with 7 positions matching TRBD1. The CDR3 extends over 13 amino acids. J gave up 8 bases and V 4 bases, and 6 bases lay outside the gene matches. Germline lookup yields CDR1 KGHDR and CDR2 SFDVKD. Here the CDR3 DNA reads TGTGCCACCAGTGAAGGGACAGCTAAGGAAGCTTTCTTT. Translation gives CATSEGTAKEAFF.

CDR3 nucleotides: TGTGCCACCAGCAGGTACAGGGGGCCCTCGGTAGACTATGGCTACACCTTC. It is translated as CATSRYRGPSVDYGYTF. The V gene is TRBV15, the J gene TRBJ1-2; 9 positions match TRBD1. V was pared by 3 bases and J by 3 bases, with 11 bases of the junction left unmatched. The CDR3 runs to 17 residues. Germline loops: CDR1 LNHNV, CDR2 YYDKDF (reference sequence).

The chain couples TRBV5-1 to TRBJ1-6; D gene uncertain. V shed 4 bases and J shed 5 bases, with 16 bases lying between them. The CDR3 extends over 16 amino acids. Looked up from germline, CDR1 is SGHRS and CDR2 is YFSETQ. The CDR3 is CASSQVGLTNNSPLHF. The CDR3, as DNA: TGCGCCAGCAGCCAAGTTGGACTGACCAATAATTCACCCCTCCACTTT.

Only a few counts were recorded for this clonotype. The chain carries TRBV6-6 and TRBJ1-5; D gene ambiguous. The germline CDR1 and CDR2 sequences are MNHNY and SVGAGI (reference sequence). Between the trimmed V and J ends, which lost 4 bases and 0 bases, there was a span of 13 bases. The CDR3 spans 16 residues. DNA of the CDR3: TGTGCCAGCAGTTCTCGGGAGGCGTCTAGCAATCAGCCCCAGCATTTT. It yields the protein CASSSREASSNQPQHF.

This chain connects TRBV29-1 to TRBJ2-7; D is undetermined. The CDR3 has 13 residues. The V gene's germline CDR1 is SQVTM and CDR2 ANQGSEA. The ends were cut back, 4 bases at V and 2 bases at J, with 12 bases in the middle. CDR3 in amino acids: CSVGSMAAYEQYF. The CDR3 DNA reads TGCAGCGTTGGTTCTATGGCAGCCTACGAGCAGTACTTC.